The sample holds a few counts of the clone carrying this T cell receptor (beta chain). This sample was included in a study of identical twins. V trimming: 6 bases; J trimming: 4 bases; junction bases outside the gene matches: 6. The germline gives CDR1 DFQATT, CDR2 SNEGSKA (reference sequence). The CDR3 has 13 amino acids. TCRdb passed the 5' RACE reads through MiXCR, listing each CDR3 protein once. The sample has 500,000 to 550,000 distinct CDR3 sequences; about 20% are singletons. These data are also associated with another study on T cells expressing NK-cell markers.

Sequencing input: CD4+ T cells sorted from blood. The TCR originated in a woman under 30 in good health. The rearrangement links TRBV20-1 to TRBJ2-3; 8 bases align to TRBD2. DNA of the CDR3: TGCAGTGCCGGGCGGGGGGAATCAGATACGCAGTATTTT. This gives the protein CSAGRGESDTQYF.